In its sample, the clone carrying this TCR beta chain is medium-sized. The CDR3 is 14 amino acids. Germline V gene sequence: CDR1 MRHNA, CDR2 SNTAGT. Trimming shortened V by 3 bases and J by 4 bases, and 12 bases separated the two germline ends. The data derive from a study of OX40 agonist ivuxolimab in advanced cancers. Profiled with immunoSEQ multiplex PCR; TCRdb holds only in-frame clones, not every one. The table includes about 8,300 clones, 65% to 80% detected once. This sequence originates from an adult with an advanced solid tumor such as melanoma, head and neck, liver or kidney cancer. The sample consisted of CD4+ or CD8+ T cells sorted from blood, taken in a trial of the OX40 agonist ivuxolimab. The chain joins TRBV6-4 to TRBJ1-1; D might be TRBD1 (5 bases). The CDR3 DNA reads TGTGCCAGCAGTGAGGAGGGGACGAGCACTGAAGCTTTCTTT. It specifies CASSEEGTSTEAFF.